This is a list of T cell receptor beta chains from one sample in a study of T cell clonotyping in hematopoietic cell transplantation. Sequencing was performed with immunoSEQ multiplex PCR; in TCRdb, only in-frame clones are kept and a portion is missing. The data contain 9,000 to 15,000 clones, roughly 89% of them singletons. Material: peripheral blood mononuclear cells. All receptors derive from a human donor who either received an allogeneic hematopoietic cell transplant for a myeloid malignancy or was a related donor (not recorded which). Some clones in this sample may be carry-over from other donors' samples. Both conserved end residues are part of each CDR3.

j_gene: TRBJ1-1
v_gene: TRBV5-1
CDR3aa: CASSLDPGKNTEAFF

j_gene: TRBJ1-2
v_gene: TRBV5-1
CDR3aa: CASSLEEGGGYTF

j_gene: TRBJ1-2
v_gene: TRBV30
CDR3aa: CAWSAAQGRGKGYTF

j_gene: TRBJ2-5
v_gene: TRBV2
CDR3aa: CASSEADTGSETQYF

j_gene: TRBJ1-1
v_gene: TRBV9
CDR3aa: CASSVARSGDTEAFF

j_gene: TRBJ2-7
v_gene: TRBV5-1
CDR3aa: CASSRGLLPGQGGYEQYF

j_gene: TRBJ1-5
v_gene: TRBV19
CDR3aa: CASSMGHRDQPQHF

j_gene: TRBJ1-6
v_gene: TRBV9
CDR3aa: CASSSIGSYNSPLHF

j_gene: TRBJ2-6
v_gene: TRBV30
CDR3aa: CAWSVTGNSGANVLTF

j_gene: TRBJ1-1
v_gene: TRBV7-6
CDR3aa: CASSLGSDGGTEAFF

j_gene: TRBJ1-1
v_gene: TRBV9
CDR3aa: CASSIQTSPGGEAFF

j_gene: TRBJ2-2
v_gene: TRBV5-1
CDR3aa: CASSSGLAGVLGELFF

j_gene: TRBJ1-6
v_gene: TRBV5-1
CDR3aa: CASSPRGTGFSGSPLHF

j_gene: TRBJ2-2
v_gene: TRBV11-3
CDR3aa: CASSSRGTGNTGELFF